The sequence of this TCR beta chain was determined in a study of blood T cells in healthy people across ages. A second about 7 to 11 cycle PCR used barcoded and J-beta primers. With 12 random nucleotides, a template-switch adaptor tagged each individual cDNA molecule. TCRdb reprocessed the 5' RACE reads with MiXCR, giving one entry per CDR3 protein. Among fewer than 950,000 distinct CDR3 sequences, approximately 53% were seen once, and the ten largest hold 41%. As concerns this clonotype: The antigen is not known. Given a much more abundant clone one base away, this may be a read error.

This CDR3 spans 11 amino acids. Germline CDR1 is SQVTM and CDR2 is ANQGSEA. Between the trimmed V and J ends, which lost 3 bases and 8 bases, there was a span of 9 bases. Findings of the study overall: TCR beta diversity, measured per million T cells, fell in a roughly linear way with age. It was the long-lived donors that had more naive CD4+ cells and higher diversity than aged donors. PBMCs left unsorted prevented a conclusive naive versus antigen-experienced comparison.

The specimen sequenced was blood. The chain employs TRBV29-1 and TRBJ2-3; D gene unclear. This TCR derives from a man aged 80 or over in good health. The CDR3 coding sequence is TGCAGCGTTGATGGTGGTCGTACGCAGTATTTT. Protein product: CSVDGGRTQYF.